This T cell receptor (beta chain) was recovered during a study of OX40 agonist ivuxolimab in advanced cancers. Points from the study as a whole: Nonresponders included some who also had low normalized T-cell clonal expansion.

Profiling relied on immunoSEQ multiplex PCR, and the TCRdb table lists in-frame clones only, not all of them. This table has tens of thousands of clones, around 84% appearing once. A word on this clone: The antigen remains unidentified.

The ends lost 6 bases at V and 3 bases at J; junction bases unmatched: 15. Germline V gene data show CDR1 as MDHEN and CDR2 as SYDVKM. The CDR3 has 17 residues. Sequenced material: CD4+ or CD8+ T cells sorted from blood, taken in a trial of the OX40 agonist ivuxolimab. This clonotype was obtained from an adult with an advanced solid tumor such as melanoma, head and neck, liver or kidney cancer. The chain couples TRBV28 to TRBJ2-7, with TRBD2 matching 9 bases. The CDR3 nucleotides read TGTGCCAGCAGGGGGCCTGGAATAGCGGGGGCGATCTACGAGCAGTACTTC. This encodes CASRGPGIAGAIYEQYF.